These 6 T cell receptor beta chains came from one sample sequenced in a study of T cells in Graves' hyperthyroidism and ophthalmopathy. Amplified regions were TCR beta CDR3 sequences from RNA transcripts. First-round RT-PCR targeting the TCR CDR3 was performed with the HTBI primer set. Each CDR3 protein gets one entry after TCRdb re-called the multiplex PCR reads with MiXCR. The data contain roughly 180,000 distinct CDR3 sequences, about 9% of them singletons. The sequencing input was blood. Receptor source: a woman aged 18-29 years with Graves' hyperthyroidism that later progressed to Graves' ophthalmopathy.

This clonotype has a count of ten or more. The J gene is TRBJ2-1, the V gene TRBV6-1, with TRBD2 matching over 11 bases. The CDR3 contains 15 residues. V shed 5 bases, J shed 4 bases, and the junction held 4 bases outside the gene matches. Germline lookup yields CDR1 MNHNS and CDR2 SASEGT. The CDR3 region is CASSNLAGGYNEQFF. For the CDR3, the DNA is TGTGCCAGCAGTAACCTAGCGGGAGGTTACAATGAGCAGTTCTTC.

The chain is built from TRBV10-3 and TRBJ2-3; D call uncertain. From germline, CDR1 is ENHRY and CDR2 SYGVKD. Trimming shortened V by 4 bases and J by 0 bases, and 5 bases separated the two germline ends. The length of the CDR3 is 13 residues. The CDR3 DNA is TGTGCCATCAGTGGTAGTAGCACAGATACGCAGTATTTT. Its translation is CAISGSSTDTQYF.

This clonotype was detected ten times or more. V gene TRBV7-9 combines with J gene TRBJ2-1; 13 nucleotides align to TRBD2. The J segment lost 9 bases and the V segment lost 2 bases, leaving 13 bases of the junction unmatched. The CDR3 extends over 18 amino acids. Germline V CDR1 and CDR2: SEHNR, FQNEAQ (reference sequence). CDR3 in DNA: TGTGCCAGCAGCTTATCCTGGACTAGCGGGAGCCTAGCTTCTGAGCAGTTCTTC. Translating gives CASSLSWTSGSLASEQFF.

This clonotype was recorded at least ten times. The V call is TRBV20-1, the J call TRBJ1-5, with 9 positions matching TRBD1. The germline V gene has CDR1 DFQATT and CDR2 SNEGSKA (reference sequence). Losses at the gene ends were 5 bases for V and 5 bases for J; bases not matched to a gene: 4. CDR3 length equals 13 residues. The CDR3 protein is CSAGGQGHQPQHF. The DNA for the CDR3 is TGCAGTGCTGGGGGACAGGGCCATCAGCCCCAGCATTTT.

In its sample, this clonotype was seen many times. The chain couples TRBV6-1 to TRBJ1-1; the D is unclear. The germline V gene has CDR1 MNHNS and CDR2 SASEGT. CDR3 size: 14 residues. The V end lost 6 bases, the J end lost 3 bases, and 14 bases lay between the germline ends. The CDR3 here is CASSPRVRDTEAFF. The CDR3 nucleotides read TGTGCCAGCAGCCCTAGGGTGAGGGACACTGAAGCTTTCTTT.

This clonotype was counted many times. J is TRBJ1-2 and V is TRBV6-1, with 7 bases lining up with TRBD1. V was pared by 10 bases and J by 6 bases, with 11 bases of the junction left unmatched. CDR1 and CDR2 (germline): MNHNS, SASEGT. This CDR3 spans 13 amino acids. The CDR3 nucleotides are TGTGCCACCGAGGGTGACAGGGCCCATGGCTACACCTTC. Translated, it gives CATEGDRAHGYTF.